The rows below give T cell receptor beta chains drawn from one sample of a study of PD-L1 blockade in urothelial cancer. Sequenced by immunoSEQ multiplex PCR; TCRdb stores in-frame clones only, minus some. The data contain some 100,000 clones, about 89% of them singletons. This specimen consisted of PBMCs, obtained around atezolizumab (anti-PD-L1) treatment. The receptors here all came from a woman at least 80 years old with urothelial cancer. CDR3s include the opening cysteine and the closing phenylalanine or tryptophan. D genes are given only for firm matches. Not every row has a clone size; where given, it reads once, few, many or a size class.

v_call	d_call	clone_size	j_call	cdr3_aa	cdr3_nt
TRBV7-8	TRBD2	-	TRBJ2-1	CASRTGLAGAHEQFF	TGTGCCAGCAGGACAGGACTAGCGGGAGCACATGAGCAGTTCTTC
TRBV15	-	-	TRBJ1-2	CATTHGNEANYGYTF	TGTGCCACCACCCACGGGAATGAAGCTAACTATGGCTACACCTTC
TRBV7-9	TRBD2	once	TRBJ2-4	CASSPRGLAEIQYF	TGTGCCAGCAGCCCGCGGGGACTAGCGGAGATTCAGTACTTC
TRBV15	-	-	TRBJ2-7	CATSRTDLTYEQYF	TGTGCCACCAGCAGGACAGATTTAACCTACGAGCAGTACTTC
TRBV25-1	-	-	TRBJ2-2	CASSEQRANTGELFF	TGTGCCAGCAGTGAGCAGCGCGCGAACACCGGGGAGCTGTTTTTT
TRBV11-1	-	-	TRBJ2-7	CASSLSRPTYEQYF	TGTGCCAGCAGCTTAAGCAGGCCGACCTACGAGCAGTACTTC
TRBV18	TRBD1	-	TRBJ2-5	CASSLRQGQETQYF	TGTGCCAGCTCGCTTCGACAGGGCCAAGAGACCCAGTACTTC
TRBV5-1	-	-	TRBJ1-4	CASSLATVGEKLFF	TGCGCCAGCAGCTTGGCGACAGTGGGTGAAAAACTGTTTTTT
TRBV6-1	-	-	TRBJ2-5	CASSEWGAQYF	TGTGCCAGCAGTGAGTGGGGGGCCCAGTACTTC
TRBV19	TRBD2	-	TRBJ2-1	CASRGEAPRNEQFF	TGTGCCAGCCGGGGGGAGGCACCGCGCAATGAGCAGTTCTTC
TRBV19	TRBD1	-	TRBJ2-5	CASSSRGPETQYF	TGTGCCAGTAGTAGCAGGGGGCCGGAGACCCAGTACTTC
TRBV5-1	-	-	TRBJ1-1	CASSLGNGGVTEAFF	TGCGCCAGCAGCTTGGGAAACGGAGGGGTCACTGAAGCTTTCTTT
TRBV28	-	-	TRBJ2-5	CASSVSGDTGETQYF	TGTGCCAGCAGTGTATCAGGGGATACGGGGGAGACCCAGTACTTC
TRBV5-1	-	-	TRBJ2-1	CASSSGGTGSSYNEQFF	TGCGCCAGCAGCTCGGGCGGGACTGGCAGCTCCTACAATGAGCAGTTCTTC
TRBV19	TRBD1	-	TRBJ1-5	CASSIPGQGGQPQHF	TGTGCCAGTAGTATACCGGGACAGGGGGGTCAGCCCCAGCATTTT
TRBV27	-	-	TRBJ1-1	CASSFLGSGDTEAFF	TGTGCCAGCAGTTTCCTGGGGTCCGGGGACACTGAAGCTTTCTTT
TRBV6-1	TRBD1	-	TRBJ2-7	CASGSGQGFYEQYF	TGTGCCAGCGGGTCCGGACAGGGATTCTACGAGCAGTACTTC
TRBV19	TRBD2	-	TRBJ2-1	CASSINPSGSVRNEQFF	TGTGCCAGTAGTATAAACCCGAGCGGGAGTGTCCGGAATGAGCAGTTCTTC
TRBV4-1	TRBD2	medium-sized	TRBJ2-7	CASSQASGNWWQYF	TGCGCCAGCAGCCAAGCTAGCGGGAACTGGTGGCAGTACTTC
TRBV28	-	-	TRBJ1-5	CASSHGLVGRANQPQHF	TGTGCCAGCAGTCACGGGCTGGTGGGCAGGGCCAATCAGCCCCAGCATTTT
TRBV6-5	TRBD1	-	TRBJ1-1	CASSRPQGAEAFF	TGTGCCAGCAGTCGACCCCAGGGGGCTGAAGCTTTCTTT
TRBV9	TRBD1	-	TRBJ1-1	CASSATGTANTEAFF	TGTGCCAGCAGCGCTACCGGGACAGCGAACACTGAAGCTTTCTTT
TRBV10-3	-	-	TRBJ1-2	CAISEVRGENYGYTF	TGTGCCATCAGTGAGGTTCGGGGGGAGAACTATGGCTACACCTTC
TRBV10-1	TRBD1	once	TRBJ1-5	CASSVLRTGWDQPQHF	TGCGCCAGCAGTGTCCTCCGGACAGGGTGGGATCAGCCCCAGCATTTT
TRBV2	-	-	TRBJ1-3	CASRPGQPGNTIYF	TGTGCCAGCAGGCCGGGACAACCTGGAAACACCATATATTTT
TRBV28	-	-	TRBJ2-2	CASSLRQFWNTGELFF	TGTGCCAGCAGTCTAAGACAGTTTTGGAACACCGGGGAGCTGTTTTTT
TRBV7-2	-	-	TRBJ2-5	CASTRRANQETQYF	TGTGCCAGCACCCGGCGGGCAAACCAAGAGACCCAGTACTTC
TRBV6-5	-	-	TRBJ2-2	CASSRQGLNTGELFF	TGTGCCAGCAGTAGGCAGGGGCTCAACACCGGGGAGCTGTTTTTT
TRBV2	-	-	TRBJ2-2	CASTRPGQTNTGELFF	TGTGCCAGCACCCGCCCCGGACAGACGAACACCGGGGAGCTGTTTTTT
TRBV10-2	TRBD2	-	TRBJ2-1	CASSESSGLAGGGTYNEQFF	TGCGCCAGCAGTGAATCCAGCGGACTAGCGGGAGGAGGCACCTACAATGAGCAGTTCTTC
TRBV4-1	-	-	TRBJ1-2	CASSQESTLRNYGYTF	TGCGCCAGCAGCCAAGAAAGTACACTGAGGAACTATGGCTACACCTTC
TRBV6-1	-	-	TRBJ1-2	CASRATNYGYTF	TGTGCCAGCAGGGCAACTAACTATGGCTACACCTTC
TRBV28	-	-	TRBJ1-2	CASSFGRGAYGYTF	TGTGCCAGCAGTTTTGGGCGGGGGGCTTATGGCTACACCTTC
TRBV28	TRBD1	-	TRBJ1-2	CASRGTASHGYTF	TGTGCCAGCAGAGGGACAGCCTCTCATGGCTACACCTTC
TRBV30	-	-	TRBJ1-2	CAWSLGRSYGYTF	TGTGCCTGGTCGTTAGGCCGGAGCTATGGCTACACCTTC
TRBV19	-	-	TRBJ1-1	CASSGRGGRGMNTEAFF	TGTGCCAGTAGTGGTCGGGGGGGGAGGGGAATGAACACTGAAGCTTTCTTT
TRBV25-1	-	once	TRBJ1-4	CASTPPGGYEKLFF	TGTGCCAGCACTCCTCCGGGGGGCTATGAAAAACTGTTTTTT
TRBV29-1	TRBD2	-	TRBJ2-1	CSTSGLAGVDLFF	TGCAGCACCTCCGGACTAGCGGGAGTCGATCTGTTCTTC
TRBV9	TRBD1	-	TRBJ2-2	CASSETGANTGELFF	TGTGCCAGCAGCGAGACAGGGGCGAACACCGGGGAGCTGTTTTTT
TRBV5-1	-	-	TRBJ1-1	CASSLGATGPTEAFF	TGCGCCAGCAGCTTGGGGGCTACAGGGCCCACTGAAGCTTTCTTT
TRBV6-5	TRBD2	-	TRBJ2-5	CASSYSGTSQETQYF	TGTGCCAGCAGTTACTCAGGGACTAGCCAAGAGACCCAGTACTTC
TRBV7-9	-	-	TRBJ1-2	CASTLTRTANYGYTF	TGTGCCAGCACCCTAACTAGGACAGCTAACTATGGCTACACCTTC
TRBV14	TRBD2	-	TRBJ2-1	CASSPGLAGGPNEQFF	TGTGCCAGCAGCCCGGGACTAGCGGGAGGACCCAATGAGCAGTTCTTC
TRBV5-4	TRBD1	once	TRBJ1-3	CASSLAGQGLSGNTIYF	TGTGCCAGCAGCTTGGCCGGACAGGGGTTGTCTGGAAACACCATATATTTT
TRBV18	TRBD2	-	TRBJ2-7	CASSSGGDRANEQYF	TGTGCCAGCTCCAGCGGGGGGGACAGAGCAAACGAGCAGTACTTC
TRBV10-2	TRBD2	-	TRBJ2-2	CASSGMAGELRGTGELFF	TGCGCCAGCAGTGGGATGGCGGGAGAGTTACGAGGCACCGGGGAGCTGTTTTTT